Each of the 9 T cell receptor beta chains below was sequenced from the same sample in a study of patients and donors after allogeneic stem cell transplantation. TCRdb called the RT-PCR reads again in MiXCR, with one record for every CDR3 protein. The table shows 150,000 to 200,000 distinct CDR3 sequences, with around two fifths occurring only once. Input material: blood, either unsorted or a sorted T cell fraction (not recorded which). The receptors here all came from a human donor who was either an allogeneic HSCT recipient or a stem cell or donor lymphocyte infusion donor (not recorded which). It is not recorded whose cells these are; they may come from a transplant donor.

CDR3 coding DNA: TGTGCCAGTAGTGCGGCAGCGGGCACCGGGGAGCTGTTTTTT. As protein: CASSAAAGTGELFF. The chain employs TRBV19 and TRBJ2-2, with D perhaps matching TRBD2 (6 bases). Germline V gene data show CDR1 as LNHDA and CDR2 as SQIVND (reference sequence). The CDR3 runs to 14 residues. V lost 5 bases, J lost 4 bases, and 11 bases lay in between.

This clonotype was detected a few times. The chain is built from TRBV12-3 or TRBV12-4 and TRBJ1-6, with D possibly matching TRBD1 (5 bases). With 6 bases removed from V and 9 bases from J, the gap between germline ends came to 12 bases. The CDR3 spans 13 residues. CDR3 in amino acids: CASSPSGVSPLHF. The CDR3 DNA follows: TGTGCCAGCAGCCCCTCGGGGGTTTCACCCCTCCACTTT.

The count of this clonotype is one. The rearrangement joins TRBV7-2 to TRBJ2-1; D possibly matches TRBD1 or TRBD2 (5 bases each). This CDR3 has 15 residues. The germline V gene encodes CDR1 SGHTA and CDR2 FQGNSA. Trimming shortened V by 6 bases and J by 6 bases, and 18 bases separated the two germline ends. As DNA, the CDR3 is TGTGCCAGCAGGCAGGCTGGGGGTCTGACCAATGAGCAGTTCTTC. It codes for CASRQAGGLTNEQFF.

V and J are TRBV11-2 and TRBJ1-2, with D tentatively TRBD1 (5 bases). CDR1 is SGHAT, CDR2 FQNNGV, per germline. This CDR3 has 14 amino acids. V lost 2 bases and J lost 4, with 11 bases in between. The CDR3 DNA sequence: TGTGCCAGCAGCTTAAGAGCAGGGCTCTATGGCTACACCTTC. Its translation: CASSLRAGLYGYTF.

This clonotype was recorded only once. The genes are TRBV27 and TRBJ2-7, with D unresolved. The ends were cut back, 4 bases at V and 5 bases at J, with 9 bases in the middle. The V gene's germline CDR1 is MNHEY and CDR2 SMNVEV (reference sequence). The CDR3 loop spans 12 amino acids. The chain's CDR3 is CASSSLGHEQYF. The DNA for the CDR3 is TGTGCCAGCAGTTCTCTCGGGCACGAGCAGTACTTC.

This clonotype was seen a few times. V is TRBV6-2 or TRBV6-3 and J is TRBJ1-1; TRBD1 is a possible D gene (6 bases). V lost 6 bases to trimming and J lost 3 bases, with 8 bases between them. Germline V gene sequence: CDR1 MNHEY, CDR2 SVGEGT. This CDR3 comprises 12 residues. The CDR3 here is CASRDSYTEAFF. The CDR3 nucleotides are TGTGCCAGCAGGGACAGTTACACTGAAGCTTTCTTT.

The chain uses TRBV12-3 or TRBV12-4 and TRBJ1-5, with D possibly TRBD1 on 6 matching bases. V was cut by 0 bases and J by 0 bases, with 12 bases left in between. The CDR3 is 17 amino acids. This chain's CDR3 is CASSLALGAVSNQPQHF. The CDR3, as DNA: TGTGCCAGCAGTTTAGCCCTGGGGGCGGTTAGCAATCAGCCCCAGCATTTT.

There are a few counts of this clonotype. The chain couples TRBV5-1 to TRBJ2-2, with 14 bases lining up with TRBD2. This CDR3 spans 16 amino acids. CDR1 is SGHRS, CDR2 YFSETQ, per germline. The trim removed 2 bases at V and 7 bases at J, leaving 4 bases unmatched. The CDR3 loop reads CASSFGTSGSGGELFF. The CDR3 DNA reads as TGCGCCAGCAGCTTCGGGACTAGCGGGAGTGGCGGGGAGCTGTTTTTT.

The sample holds a few counts of this clonotype. V usage is TRBV29-1 and J usage is TRBJ2-5; D possibly matches TRBD1 or TRBD2 (5 bases each). The V end lost 4 bases, the J end lost 5 bases, and 17 bases lay between the germline ends. This CDR3 is built from 14 residues. The V gene's germline CDR1 is SQVTM and CDR2 ANQGSEA. CDR3 loop: CSVGRGARMETQYF. CDR3 DNA sequence: TGCAGCGTTGGGCGAGGGGCTCGGATGGAGACCCAGTACTTC.